One sample yielded the 20 T cell receptor beta chains listed below, sequenced in a study of T cells in Graves' hyperthyroidism and ophthalmopathy. Using RNA transcripts as the source, TCR beta CDR3 regions were amplified. The TCR CDR3 first-round RT-PCR relied on the HTBI primer set. TCRdb independently ran MiXCR on the multiplex PCR reads; one entry per CDR3 protein. The sample consists of about 840,000 distinct CDR3 sequences, 38% of them appearing once. The sequenced sample was blood. The receptor source for this set is a man aged 18 to 35 with Graves' hyperthyroidism.

With regard to this clonotype: One end of the junction is discordant with germline, which a read error may explain. The rearrangement uses TRBV7-9 and TRBJ2-7; TRBD1 matches at 8 bases. In germline, CDR1 is SEHNR, CDR2 FQNEAQ (reference sequence). This CDR3 is built from 15 residues. The CDR3 sequence: CASSPTPVQGGEQHF. CDR3 in DNA: TGTGCCAGCAGCCCTACCCCGGTACAGGGGGGTGAGCAGCACTTC.

This clonotype was recorded only once. V and J are TRBV5-1 and TRBJ1-6; TRBD1 is a possible D gene (5 bases). Germline CDR1 SGHRS, CDR2 YFSETQ. V lost 4 bases and J 14 bases, leaving 19 bases between the germline ends. This CDR3 is built from 14 residues. The CDR3 sequence: CASSQDGGGQTLHF. CDR3 nucleotide sequence: TGCGCCAGCAGCCAAGACGGGGGGGGTCAAACCCTCCACTTT.

The J gene is TRBJ2-7, the V gene TRBV2; the match to TRBD1 covers 10 bases. Trimming at V came to 3 bases and at J to 8 bases, leaving 7 bases not matched to a gene. In germline, CDR1 is SNHLY, CDR2 FYNNEI. The CDR3 spans 14 residues. The CDR3 nucleotides are TGTGCCAGCAGTGACGGGACAGGGGTTTACAAGCAGTACTTC. Amino acid sequence: CASSDGTGVYKQYF.

This chain connects TRBV4-1 to TRBJ1-2; possible D gene TRBD1, 5 bases. The CDR3 totals 14 residues. Deletions cut 1 base from V and 8 bases from J, with 14 bases between. The germline gives CDR1 MGHRA, CDR2 YSYEKL. This CDR3 reads CASSQGDSAGGYTF. CDR3 DNA: TGCGCCAGCAGCCAAGGAGACAGCGCTGGAGGCTACACCTTC.

Many counts were recorded for this clonotype. V gene TRBV10-2 combines with J gene TRBJ1-2, with D unresolved. The CDR3 is made up of 17 amino acids. V was clipped by 0 bases and J by 1 base, with 15 bases between them. CDR1 and CDR2 from the germline V gene are WSHSY and SAAADI. DNA for the CDR3: TGCGCCAGCAGTGAGTCGGGCGGAGGGCCCATTAACTATGGCTACACCTTC. The encoded protein is CASSESGGGPINYGYTF.

For this clonotype: One junction end disagrees with the germline gene, perhaps due to a read error. This chain joins TRBV5-5 and TRBJ2-2, with D hard to call. This CDR3 spans 16 amino acids. Per germline, CDR1 SGHKS and CDR2 YYEKEE (reference sequence). The CDR3 is CASSQDATRVTGELFF. CDR3 bases: TGCGCCAGCAGCCAAGATGCGACACGCGTAACCGGGGAGCTGTTTTTT.

The chain combines TRBV20-1 with TRBJ2-6; 8 positions match TRBD1. The CDR3 spans 18 residues. V shed 5 bases and J 0 bases; nucleotides not matched to a gene: 12. Germline loops: CDR1 DFQATT, CDR2 SNEGSKA (reference sequence). In nucleotides, the CDR3 is TGCAGTGCTCTCTCCCGGGACAGGAGGTTCTCTGGGGCCAACGTCCTGACTTTC. This sequence encodes CSALSRDRRFSGANVLTF.

This clonotype was seen many times. This rearrangement joins TRBV20-1 to TRBJ2-5; D is possibly TRBD2 (5 bases). V shed 3 bases and J shed 2 bases, with 7 bases lying between them. Germline V CDR1 and CDR2: DFQATT, SNEGSKA (reference sequence). The length of the CDR3 is 12 residues. CDR3 nucleotide sequence: TGCAGTGCTAGCGGGAAACAAGAGACCCAGTACTTC. It specifies CSASGKQETQYF.

The genes are TRBV13 and TRBJ1-3; no clear D. CDR3 length: 13 residues. CDR1 is PRHDT, CDR2 FYEKMQ, per germline (reference sequence). The V end was cut by 1 base, the J end by 7 bases, with 8 bases between. CDR3 residues: CASSLAAANTIYF. The CDR3 DNA is TGTGCCAGCAGCTTAGCCGCGGCGAACACCATATATTTT.

The chain combines TRBV11-2 with TRBJ2-5; D is ambiguous. This CDR3 contains 13 residues. Germline loops: CDR1 SGHAT, CDR2 FQNNGV. The V end lost 5 bases, the J end lost 5 bases, and 12 bases lay between the germline ends. Here the CDR3 reads CASSAPLSETQYF. The CDR3 DNA reads TGTGCCAGCAGCGCGCCTCTAAGCGAGACCCAGTACTTC.

The CDR3 bases are TGCAGCGTGAGCGGGACGGCTCGGGAAGGAGGCTACACCTTC. This codes for CSVSGTAREGGYTF. The chain recombines TRBV29-1 with TRBJ1-2, with D possibly TRBD1 on 5 matching bases. Looked up from germline, CDR1 is SQVTM and CDR2 is ANQGSEA. Trimming took off 6 bases at V and 8 bases at J, with 22 bases between the two ends. The CDR3 has 14 residues.

This clonotype has a handful of counts. The chain carries TRBV12-5 and TRBJ2-5; the match to TRBD1 covers 7 bases. This CDR3 contains 13 residues. The germline CDR1 and CDR2 sequences are LGHNT and FRNRAP. V shed 6 bases and J 5 bases; nucleotides not matched to a gene: 6. CDR3 nucleotide sequence: TGTGCTAGTGGCCGAGGGGGCAGCGAGACCCAGTACTTC. This encodes CASGRGGSETQYF.

The chain is built from TRBV11-2 and TRBJ2-6, with D tentatively TRBD1 (6 bases). CDR1 and CDR2 from the germline V gene are SGHAT and FQNNGV. V lost 7 bases, J lost 4 bases, and 20 bases lay in between. The CDR3 spans 17 residues. CDR3 sequence: CASTQGFLGAGANVLTF. The CDR3 DNA reads as TGTGCCAGCACCCAGGGGTTCCTGGGCGCGGGGGCCAACGTCCTGACTTTC. The full variable domain, in which reference TRBV11-2 and TRBJ2-6 provide the parts outside the CDR3, is EAGVAQSPRYKIIEKRQSVAFWCNPISGHATLYWYQQILGQGPKLLIQFQNNGVVDDSQLPKDRFSAERLKGVDSTLKIQPAKLEDSAVYLCASTQGFLGAGANVLTFGAGSRLTVL.

Only one count was recorded for this clonotype. The rearrangement joins TRBV6-5 to TRBJ2-5; TRBD1 or TRBD2 may be the D gene (5 bases each). The V gene's germline CDR1 is MNHEY and CDR2 SVGAGI. With 2 bases removed from V and 3 bases from J, the gap between germline ends came to 10 bases. CDR3 length: 14 residues. CDR3 sequence (DNA): TGTGCCAGCAGTTACCGGGACGGGAAAGAGACCCAGTACTTC. It codes for CASSYRDGKETQYF.

A few counts support this clonotype. The chain carries TRBV29-1 and TRBJ2-7; D possibly matches TRBD1 or TRBD2 (5 bases each). From germline, CDR1 is SQVTM and CDR2 ANQGSEA. The CDR3 runs to 13 residues. Trimming stripped 5 bases from V and 1 base from J, with 12 bases between. The CDR3 loop is CSVWDGVSYEQYF. CDR3 DNA: TGCAGCGTTTGGGACGGGGTGTCCTACGAGCAGTACTTC.

As regards this clonotype: This may be a read error, as it is one base from a much larger clone. V and J are TRBV2 and TRBJ2-7; 8 nucleotides align to TRBD1. Germline lookup yields CDR1 SNHLY and CDR2 FYNNEI. J lost 6 bases, V lost 7 bases, and 11 bases had no gene match. The CDR3 spans 14 residues. Here the CDR3 DNA reads TGTGCCAGCATCCAGGGGGCAGGGAGCTGCGAGCAGTACTTC. Translation gives CASIQGAGSCEQYF.

The chain combines TRBV4-2 with TRBJ1-2; no reliable D call. In germline, CDR1 is LGHNA, CDR2 YNFKEQ. The V and J ends lost 0 bases and 4 bases respectively, with 12 bases between them. CDR3 length equals 15 residues. In DNA form, the CDR3 reads TGTGCCAGCAGCCAAGAGATGACGGAAACCTATGGCTACACCTTC. Translated, it gives CASSQEMTETYGYTF.

The J gene is TRBJ1-1, the V gene TRBV6-5, with a tentative D call TRBD1 (5 bases). Germline CDR1 is MNHEY and CDR2 is SVGAGI. The V end lost 6 bases, the J end lost 7 bases, and 15 bases lay between the germline ends. The CDR3 runs to 13 residues. The chain's CDR3 is CASSHGTGGEAFF. In nucleotides, the CDR3 is TGTGCCAGCAGCCACGGGACCGGAGGTGAAGCTTTCTTT.

The rearrangement links TRBV7-9 to TRBJ2-5; 13 nucleotides align to TRBD2. CDR3 length: 16 residues. Losses at the gene ends were 1 base for V and 5 bases for J; bases not matched to a gene: 4. Germline loops: CDR1 SEHNR, CDR2 FQNEAQ (reference sequence). CDR3 sequence: CASSLEAGLAGETQYF. As DNA, the CDR3 is TGTGCCAGCAGCTTAGAGGCGGGACTAGCGGGGGAGACCCAGTACTTC.

This clonotype was seen more than once but under ten times. The chain couples TRBV12-3 or TRBV12-4 to TRBJ1-4; D is uncertain. V was trimmed by 4 bases and J by 8 bases, leaving 8 bases between them. The CDR3 has 12 residues. CDR3 sequence (DNA): TGTGCCAGCAGTTCTCGATTCGAAAAACTGTTTTTT. Translation: CASSSRFEKLFF.